Following are 21 T cell receptor beta chains from one sample sequenced in a study of human T cells and chemical hapten exposure. Each CDR3 protein gets one entry after TCRdb re-called the RACE reads with MiXCR. The sample lists around 100,000 distinct CDR3 sequences; roughly 10% were seen once. Time point denoted: patch test 2, 6 weeks after DPC sensitization. Treatment reported: therapeutic diphenylcyclopropenone sensitization with weekly scalp DPC. The starting material was whole blood, obtained in connection with sensitization to the hapten diphenylcyclopropenone (DPC). These receptor sequences come from a woman in her 40s with alopecia areata. Some clones in this sample may be carry-over from other donors' samples.

This clonotype was seen ten or more times. This chain links TRBV27 with TRBJ2-3; 10 positions agree with TRBD2. Trimming at V came to 3 bases and at J to 4 bases, leaving 10 bases not matched to a gene. CDR1 MNHEY and CDR2 SMNVEV come from the germline V gene (reference sequence). CDR3 size: 17 residues. The CDR3 sequence: CASSLRTSGLWADTQYF. The CDR3 nucleotides read TGTGCCAGCAGTTTGAGGACTAGCGGTCTTTGGGCAGATACGCAGTATTTT.

The chain recombines TRBV6-2 or TRBV6-3 with TRBJ2-7, with unresolved D. Per the germline V gene, CDR1 is MNHEY and CDR2 is SVGEGT. The CDR3 is 13 residues long. Trimming pared 4 bases from V and 2 bases from J, leaving 9 bases between. CDR3 amino acids: CASSLNPAYEQYF. The CDR3 DNA reads as TGTGCCAGCAGTTTAAACCCGGCCTACGAGCAGTACTTC.

The rearrangement links TRBV4-1 to TRBJ2-1; 9 bases match TRBD1. J gave up 3 bases and V 4 bases, and 4 bases lay outside the gene matches. CDR1 and CDR2 from the germline V gene are MGHRA and YSYEKL. This CDR3 region has 15 residues. For the CDR3, the DNA is TGCGCCAGCAGCCTCCGACAGGGGGGCTACAATGAGCAGTTCTTC. As protein: CASSLRQGGYNEQFF.

In this sample, this clonotype turned up a few times. The V gene is TRBV20-1, the J gene TRBJ1-1; 7 bases agree with TRBD1. V dropped 4 bases and J dropped 0; count of bases not matched to a gene: 2. CDR3 length: 13 amino acids. Looked up from germline, CDR1 is DFQATT and CDR2 is SNEGSKA (reference sequence). For the CDR3, the DNA is TGCAGTGCTACCAGGGGGATGAACACTGAAGCTTTCTTT. Its translation: CSATRGMNTEAFF.

This clonotype has a count of ten or more. This rearrangement joins TRBV20-1 to TRBJ2-5; 9 bases are shared with TRBD1. V lost 1 base, J lost 5 bases, and 8 bases stayed unmatched. This CDR3 contains 15 residues. Germline V CDR1 and CDR2: DFQATT, SNEGSKA (reference sequence). The DNA of the CDR3 is TGCAGTGCTAGAGGACAGGGGGGCGGCCAGGAGACCCAGTACTTC. Its protein product is CSARGQGGGQETQYF.

In this sample, this clonotype turned up a few times. This rearrangement joins TRBV5-1 to TRBJ1-2, with 7 bases matching TRBD1. Germline V gene lookup returns CDR1 SGHRS and CDR2 YFSETQ. V gave up 6 bases and J gave up 3 bases; unmatched junction bases: 8. CDR3 length: 14 residues. CDR3 nucleotides: TGCGCCAGCACCGGAGGAGGGGGCCACTATGGCTACACCTTC. Translated: CASTGGGGHYGYTF.

The sample holds many counts of this clonotype. This chain links TRBV7-6 with TRBJ2-6; TRBD2 might be the D (5 bases). Per germline, CDR1 SGHVS and CDR2 FNYEAQ. Trimming shortened V by 5 bases and J by 4 bases, and 9 bases separated the two germline ends. This CDR3 comprises 14 residues. The CDR3 DNA follows: TGTGCCAGCAGCCTCGCGGGCGGGGCCAACGTCCTGACTTTC. Its translation is CASSLAGGANVLTF.

This clonotype was recorded many times. The chain couples TRBV7-9 to TRBJ1-6; a possible D gene is TRBD1 (6 bases). V lost 6 bases and J lost 8, with 17 bases in between. The length of the CDR3 is 15 residues. Germline-derived CDR1 and CDR2 are SEHNR and FQNEAQ (reference sequence). CDR3 in amino acids: CASRQGGGGDSPLHF. The DNA for the CDR3 is TGTGCCAGCAGGCAAGGGGGAGGGGGAGATTCACCCCTCCACTTT.

This clonotype occurred many times. The CDR3: CASSLEGRGYSPLHF. The CDR3 bases are TGTGCCAGCAGTTTAGAGGGGAGGGGTTATTCACCCCTCCACTTT. The chain has TRBV28 and TRBJ1-6; D is possibly TRBD1 (5 bases). The germline V and J ends were trimmed by 2 bases and 8 bases, with 13 bases remaining between them. Germline CDR1 and CDR2: MDHEN and SYDVKM. The CDR3 has 15 amino acids.

Points on this clonotype: A much bigger clone sits one base away, suggesting this may be a read error. V usage is TRBV10-1 and J usage is TRBJ1-5; D possibly corresponds to TRBD1 (6 bases). V dropped 6 bases and J dropped 1 base, with 16 bases sitting between them. The CDR3 has 16 residues. Germline V gene sequence: CDR1 WNHNN, CDR2 SYGVQD (reference sequence). The CDR3 loop reads CASRAPHRDSNQPQHF. The CDR3, as DNA: TGCGCCAGCAGAGCCCCCCACAGGGACAGCAATCAGCCCCAGCATTTT.

The sample holds many counts of this clonotype. The chain uses TRBV24-1 and TRBJ2-3, with D possibly matching TRBD2 (7 bases). V was cut by 5 bases and J by 6 bases, with 32 bases left in between. The CDR3 sequence is 20 residues long. Germline V lookup: CDR1 KGHDR, CDR2 SFDVKD. CDR3 loop: CATSAYPGAASGVTADTQYF. In DNA form, the CDR3 reads TGTGCCACCAGTGCTTACCCGGGGGCGGCTAGCGGAGTAACAGCGGATACGCAGTATTTT.

The rearrangement joins TRBV7-9 to TRBJ2-6; no reliable D call. Per the germline V gene, CDR1 is SEHNR and CDR2 is FQNEAQ (reference sequence). The CDR3 is made up of 16 amino acids. Trimming left V 5 bases short and J 0 bases short, with 11 bases between. In DNA, the CDR3 is TGTGCCAGCAGCCTACTCGGGCACTCTGGGGCCAACGTCCTGACTTTC. As protein: CASSLLGHSGANVLTF.

This clonotype was seen a handful of times. The chain uses TRBV18 and TRBJ2-2, with D possibly TRBD2 on 6 matching bases. V lost 5 bases, J lost 4 bases, and 11 bases lay in between. From germline, CDR1 is KGHSH and CDR2 LQKENI. This CDR3 has 14 residues. The CDR3 region has the DNA TGTGCCAGCTCAGTGACTAGTTCCACCGGGGAGCTGTTTTTT. This codes for CASSVTSSTGELFF.

This clonotype has a count of ten or more. The rearrangement links TRBV15 to TRBJ1-1; D perhaps matches TRBD1 (5 bases). The CDR3 covers 17 residues. Trimming left V 0 bases short and J 1 base short, with 15 bases between. Per the germline V gene, CDR1 is LNHNV and CDR2 is YYDKDF (reference sequence). The CDR3 is CATSRDKTQGKNTEAFF. The CDR3 nucleotides are TGTGCCACCAGCAGAGATAAGACGCAGGGTAAGAACACTGAAGCTTTCTTT.

This clonotype showed up many times. The rearrangement links TRBV6-2 or TRBV6-3 to TRBJ2-3; D might be TRBD1 (6 bases). Trimming took 2 bases from V and 2 from J, leaving 8 bases between them. CDR1 is MNHEY and CDR2 is SVGEGT in the germline V gene. The length of the CDR3 is 14 residues. The CDR3 DNA reads as TGTGCCAGCAGTTACGGACAGCCCACAGATACGCAGTATTTT. Its translation is CASSYGQPTDTQYF.

At least ten counts were recorded for this clonotype. The V and J genes are TRBV7-3 and TRBJ2-3; 13 bases are a match to TRBD2. J was trimmed by 5 bases and V by 4 bases; bases with no gene match: 15. There are 19 residues in the CDR3. The germline CDR1 and CDR2 sequences are SGHTA and FQGTGA. Here the CDR3 DNA reads TGTGCCAGCAGCTCAAGGGTACTGACTAGCGGGGGGAATGGAGATACGCAGTATTTT. Its protein is CASSSRVLTSGGNGDTQYF.

The chain couples TRBV12-3 or TRBV12-4 to TRBJ2-4; D is perhaps TRBD2 (5 bases). The CDR3 is made up of 15 amino acids. V lost 3 bases, J lost 2 bases, and 11 bases lay in between. CDR3 protein: CASSLTGNPKNIQYF. The CDR3 DNA reads TGTGCCAGCAGTTTGACGGGGAATCCCAAAAACATTCAGTACTTC.

A remark on this clonotype: Mismatch with germline at one junction end may stem from a read error. The chain recombines TRBV6-6 with TRBJ2-7; D is uncertain. This CDR3 spans 12 amino acids. Germline lookup yields CDR1 MNHNY and CDR2 SVGAGI (reference sequence). DNA for the CDR3: TGTGCCAGCAACCTGGGTTTCTACGATCAGTACTTC. Amino acid sequence: CASNLGFYDQYF.

This clonotype was detected many times. The rearrangement links TRBV6-2 or TRBV6-3 to TRBJ2-7; 7 bases map to TRBD2. Germline-derived CDR1 and CDR2 are MNHEY and SVGEGT. The CDR3 extends over 14 amino acids. Germline trimming cut 2 bases from V and 3 bases from J; bases unmatched to any gene: 4. The CDR3 region has the DNA TGTGCCAGCAGTTACGGCGGGACTAACTACGAGCAGTACTTC. Residues: CASSYGGTNYEQYF.

This clonotype was detected a few times. The chain joins TRBV5-4 to TRBJ2-7; 11 nucleotides match TRBD2. V was pared by 4 bases and J by 1 base, with 4 bases of the junction left unmatched. The CDR3 runs 15 residues. The germline V gene encodes CDR1 SGHNT and CDR2 YYREEE (reference sequence). In nucleotides, the CDR3 is TGTGCCAGCAGCGGCGGGACTAGCGGTTCCTACGAGCAGTACTTC. It specifies CASSGGTSGSYEQYF.

In this sample, this clonotype turned up a few times. The chain carries TRBV27 and TRBJ1-1, with 7 bases that match TRBD1. Germline-derived CDR1 and CDR2 are MNHEY and SMNVEV (reference sequence). Unmatched junction bases numbered 7, after V lost 5 bases and J lost 1 base. The CDR3 has 15 residues. CDR3: CASSAYDRENTEAFF. Here the CDR3 DNA reads TGTGCCAGCAGTGCATACGACAGGGAGAACACTGAAGCTTTCTTT.